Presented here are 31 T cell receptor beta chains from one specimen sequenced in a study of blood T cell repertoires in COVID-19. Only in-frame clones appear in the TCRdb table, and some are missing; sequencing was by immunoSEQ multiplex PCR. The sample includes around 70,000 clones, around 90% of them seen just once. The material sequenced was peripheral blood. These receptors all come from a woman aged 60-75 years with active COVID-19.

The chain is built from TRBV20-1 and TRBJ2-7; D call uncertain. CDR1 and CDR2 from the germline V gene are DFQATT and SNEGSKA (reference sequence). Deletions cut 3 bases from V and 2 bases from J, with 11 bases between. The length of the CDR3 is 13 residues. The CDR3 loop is CSASSITTYEQYF. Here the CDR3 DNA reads TGCAGTGCTAGTAGTATTACTACCTACGAGCAGTACTTC.

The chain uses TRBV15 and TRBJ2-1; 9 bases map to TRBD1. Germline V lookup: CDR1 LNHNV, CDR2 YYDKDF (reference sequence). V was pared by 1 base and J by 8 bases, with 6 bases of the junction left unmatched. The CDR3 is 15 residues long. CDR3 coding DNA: TGTGCCACCAGCAGAGGCCGGGACAGGGTCCATGAGCAGTTCTTC. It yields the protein CATSRGRDRVHEQFF.

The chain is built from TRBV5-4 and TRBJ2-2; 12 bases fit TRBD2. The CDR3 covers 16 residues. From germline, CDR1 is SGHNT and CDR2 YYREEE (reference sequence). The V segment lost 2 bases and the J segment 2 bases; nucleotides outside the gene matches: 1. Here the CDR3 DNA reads TGTGCCAGCAGCTTCGGACTAGCGGGAAACACCGGGGAGCTGTTTTTT. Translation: CASSFGLAGNTGELFF.

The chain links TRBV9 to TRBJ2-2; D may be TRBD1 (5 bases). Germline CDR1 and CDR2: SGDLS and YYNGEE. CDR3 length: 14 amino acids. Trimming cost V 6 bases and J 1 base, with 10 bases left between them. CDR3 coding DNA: TGTGCCAGCAAGAAGGGGTTGAACACCGGGGAGCTGTTTTTT. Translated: CASKKGLNTGELFF.

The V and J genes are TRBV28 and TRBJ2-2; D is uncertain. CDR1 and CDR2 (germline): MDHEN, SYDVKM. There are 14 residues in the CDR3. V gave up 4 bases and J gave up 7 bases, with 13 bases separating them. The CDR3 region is CASSSGVNNGELFF. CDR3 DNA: TGTGCCAGCAGTTCAGGTGTTAATAACGGGGAGCTGTTTTTT.

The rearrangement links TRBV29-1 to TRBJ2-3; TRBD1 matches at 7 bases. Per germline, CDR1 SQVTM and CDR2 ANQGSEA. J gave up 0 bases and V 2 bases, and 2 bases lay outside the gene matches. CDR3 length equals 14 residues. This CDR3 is CSVETGDSTDTQYF. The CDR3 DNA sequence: TGCAGCGTTGAAACAGGGGATAGCACAGATACGCAGTATTTT.

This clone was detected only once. The CDR3 here is CASSPDRGLGGYTF. CDR3 bases: TGTGCCAGCAGCCCAGACAGGGGGCTCGGTGGCTACACCTTC. The chain carries TRBV28 and TRBJ1-2, with 10 bases identical to TRBD1. The CDR3 has 14 residues. Per the germline V gene, CDR1 is MDHEN and CDR2 is SYDVKM. V shed 6 bases and J 7 bases; nucleotides not matched to a gene: 8.

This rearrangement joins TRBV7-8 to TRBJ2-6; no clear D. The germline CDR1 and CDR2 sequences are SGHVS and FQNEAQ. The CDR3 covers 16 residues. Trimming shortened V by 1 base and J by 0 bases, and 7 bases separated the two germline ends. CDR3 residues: CASSLVVGSGANVLTF. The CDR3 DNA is TGTGCCAGCAGCTTAGTAGTCGGCTCTGGGGCCAACGTCCTGACTTTC.

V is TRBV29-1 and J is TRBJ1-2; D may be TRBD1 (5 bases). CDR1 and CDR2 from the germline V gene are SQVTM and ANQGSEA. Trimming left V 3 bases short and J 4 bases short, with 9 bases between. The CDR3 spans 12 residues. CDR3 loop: CSVEGGPYGYTF. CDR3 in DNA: TGCAGCGTTGAGGGGGGACCCTATGGCTACACCTTC. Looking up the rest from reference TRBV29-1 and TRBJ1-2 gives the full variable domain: SAVISQKPSRDICQRGTSLTIQCQVDSQVTMMFWYRQQPGQSLTLIATANQGSEATYESGFVIDKFPISRPNLTFSTLTVSNMSPEDSSIYLCSVEGGPYGYTFGSGTRLTVV.

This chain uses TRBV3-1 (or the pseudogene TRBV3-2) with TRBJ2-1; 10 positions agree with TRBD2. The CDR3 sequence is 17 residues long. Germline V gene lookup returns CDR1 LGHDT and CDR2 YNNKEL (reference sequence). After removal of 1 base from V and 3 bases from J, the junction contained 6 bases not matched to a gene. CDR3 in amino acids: CASSQGRTSGNYNEQFF. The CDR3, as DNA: TGTGCCAGCAGCCAAGGGAGAACTAGCGGGAACTACAATGAGCAGTTCTTC.

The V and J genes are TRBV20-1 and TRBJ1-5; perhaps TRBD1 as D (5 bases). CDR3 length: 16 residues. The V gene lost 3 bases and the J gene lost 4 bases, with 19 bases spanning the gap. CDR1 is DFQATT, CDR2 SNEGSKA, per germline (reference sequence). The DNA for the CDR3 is TGCAGTGCTAGTGCACCCACCAGGGTGAGGAATCAGCCCCAGCATTTT. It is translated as CSASAPTRVRNQPQHF.

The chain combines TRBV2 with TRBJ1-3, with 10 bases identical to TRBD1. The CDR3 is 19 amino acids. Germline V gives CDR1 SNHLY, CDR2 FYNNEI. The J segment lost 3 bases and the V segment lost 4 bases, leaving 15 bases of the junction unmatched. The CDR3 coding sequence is TGTGCCAGCAGTGTCGTGACAGGGGGCTTCGGTGGTAGTGGAAACACCATATATTTT. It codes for CASSVVTGGFGGSGNTIYF.

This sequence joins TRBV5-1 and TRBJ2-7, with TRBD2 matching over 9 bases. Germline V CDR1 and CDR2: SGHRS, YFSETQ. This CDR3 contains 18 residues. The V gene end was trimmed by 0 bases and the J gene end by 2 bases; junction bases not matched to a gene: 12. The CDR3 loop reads CASSLGPPTSGFAYEQYF. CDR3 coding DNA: TGCGCCAGCAGCTTGGGGCCCCCTACTAGCGGGTTCGCCTACGAGCAGTACTTC. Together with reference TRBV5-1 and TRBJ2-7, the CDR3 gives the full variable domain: KAGVTQTPRYLIKTRGQQVTLSCSPISGHRSVSWYQQTPGQGLQFLFEYFSETQRNKGNFPGRFSGRQFSNSRSEMNVSTLELGDSALYLCASSLGPPTSGFAYEQYFGPGTRLTVT.

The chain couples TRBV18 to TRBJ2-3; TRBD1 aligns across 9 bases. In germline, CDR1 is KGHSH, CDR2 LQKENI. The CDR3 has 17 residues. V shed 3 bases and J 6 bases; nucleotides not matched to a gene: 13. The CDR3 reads CASSPLPGQGSQDTQYF. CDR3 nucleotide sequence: TGTGCCAGCTCACCCCTCCCGGGACAGGGTAGCCAGGATACGCAGTATTTT.

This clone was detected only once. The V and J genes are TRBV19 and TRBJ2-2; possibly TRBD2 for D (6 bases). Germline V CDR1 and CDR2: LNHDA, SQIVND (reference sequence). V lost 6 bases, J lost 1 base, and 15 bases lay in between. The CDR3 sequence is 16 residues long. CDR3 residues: CASSPPGRKNTGELFF. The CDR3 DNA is TGTGCCAGTAGCCCCCCTGGGAGGAAGAACACCGGGGAGCTGTTTTTT.

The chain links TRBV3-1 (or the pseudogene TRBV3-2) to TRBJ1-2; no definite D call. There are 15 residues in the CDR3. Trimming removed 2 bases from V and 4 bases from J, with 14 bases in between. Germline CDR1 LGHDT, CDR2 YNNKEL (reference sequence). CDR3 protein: CASSQFASASYGYTF. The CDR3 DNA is TGTGCCAGCAGCCAATTCGCCAGCGCGTCCTATGGCTACACCTTC.

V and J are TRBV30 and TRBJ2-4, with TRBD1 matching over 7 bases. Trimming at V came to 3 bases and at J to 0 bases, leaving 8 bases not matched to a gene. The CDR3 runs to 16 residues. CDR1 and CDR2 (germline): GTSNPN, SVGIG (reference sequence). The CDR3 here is CAWSAGQALAKNIQYF. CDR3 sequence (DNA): TGTGCCTGGAGCGCCGGACAGGCTCTAGCCAAAAACATTCAGTACTTC. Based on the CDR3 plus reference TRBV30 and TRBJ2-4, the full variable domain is SQTIHQWPATLVQPVGSPLSLECTVEGTSNPNLYWYRQAAGRGLQLLFYSVGIGQISSEVPQNLSASRPQDRQFILSSKKLLLSDSGFYLCAWSAGQALAKNIQYFGAGTRLSVL.

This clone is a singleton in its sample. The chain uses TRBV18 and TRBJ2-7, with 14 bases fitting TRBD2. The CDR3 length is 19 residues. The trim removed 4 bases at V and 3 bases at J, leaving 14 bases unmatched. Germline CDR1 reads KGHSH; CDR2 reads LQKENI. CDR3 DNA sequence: TGTGCCAGCTCACTACAGGGACTAGCGGGAGTTCTTCCCAGCTACGAGCAGTACTTC. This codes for CASSLQGLAGVLPSYEQYF.

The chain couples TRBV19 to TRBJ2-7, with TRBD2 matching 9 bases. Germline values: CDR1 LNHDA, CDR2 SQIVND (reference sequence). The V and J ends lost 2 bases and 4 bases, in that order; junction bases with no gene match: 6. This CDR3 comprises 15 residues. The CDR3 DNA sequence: TGTGCCAGTAGTATAATAGCGGGAGAAGGGTACGAGCAGTACTTC. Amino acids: CASSIIAGEGYEQYF.

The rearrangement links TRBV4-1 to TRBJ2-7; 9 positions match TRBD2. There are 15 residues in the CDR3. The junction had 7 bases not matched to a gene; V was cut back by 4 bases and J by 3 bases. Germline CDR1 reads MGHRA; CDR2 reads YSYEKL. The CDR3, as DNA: TGCGCCAGCAGCCTGGGGCTAGCGGGAAACTACGAGCAGTACTTC. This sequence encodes CASSLGLAGNYEQYF.

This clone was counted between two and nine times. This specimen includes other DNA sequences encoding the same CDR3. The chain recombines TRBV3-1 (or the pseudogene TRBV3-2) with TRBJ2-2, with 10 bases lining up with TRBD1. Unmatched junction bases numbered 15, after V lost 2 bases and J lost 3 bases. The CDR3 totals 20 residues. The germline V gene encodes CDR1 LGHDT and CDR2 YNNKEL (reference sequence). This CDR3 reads CASSQKFWGTGDLYTGELFF. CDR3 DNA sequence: TGTGCCAGCAGCCAAAAATTCTGGGGGACAGGGGACCTTTACACCGGGGAGCTGTTTTTT.

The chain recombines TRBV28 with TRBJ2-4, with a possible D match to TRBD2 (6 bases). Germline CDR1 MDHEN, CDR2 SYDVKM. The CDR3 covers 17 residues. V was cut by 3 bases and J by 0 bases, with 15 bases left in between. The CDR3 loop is CASSLEGRALAKNIQYF. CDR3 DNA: TGTGCCAGCAGTTTGGAGGGGCGGGCACTAGCCAAAAACATTCAGTACTTC.

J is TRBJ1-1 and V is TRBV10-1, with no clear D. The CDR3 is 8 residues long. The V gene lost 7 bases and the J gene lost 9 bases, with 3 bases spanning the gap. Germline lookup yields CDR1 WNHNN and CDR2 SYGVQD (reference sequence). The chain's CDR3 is CASNKAFF. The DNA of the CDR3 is TGCGCCAGCAACAAAGCTTTCTTT.

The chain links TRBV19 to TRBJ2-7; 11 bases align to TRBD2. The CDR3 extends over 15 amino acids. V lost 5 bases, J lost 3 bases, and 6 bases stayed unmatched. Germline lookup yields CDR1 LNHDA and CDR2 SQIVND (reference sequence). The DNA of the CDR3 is TGTGCCAGTAGTCCTCCCACTAGCGGGAGCTACGAGCAGTACTTC. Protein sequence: CASSPPTSGSYEQYF.

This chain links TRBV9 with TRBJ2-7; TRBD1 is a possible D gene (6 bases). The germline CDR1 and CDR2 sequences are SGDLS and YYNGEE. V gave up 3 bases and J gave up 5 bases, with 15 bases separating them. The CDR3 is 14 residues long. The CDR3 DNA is TGTGCCAGCAGCGCTAGACAGGCCGAGGACGAGCAGTACTTC. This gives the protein CASSARQAEDEQYF. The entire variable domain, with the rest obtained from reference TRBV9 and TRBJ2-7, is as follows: DSGVTQTPKHLITATGQRVTLRCSPRSGDLSVYWYQQSLDQGLQFLIQYYNGEERAKGNILERFSAQQFPDLHSELNLSSLELGDSALYFCASSARQAEDEQYFGPGTRLTVT.

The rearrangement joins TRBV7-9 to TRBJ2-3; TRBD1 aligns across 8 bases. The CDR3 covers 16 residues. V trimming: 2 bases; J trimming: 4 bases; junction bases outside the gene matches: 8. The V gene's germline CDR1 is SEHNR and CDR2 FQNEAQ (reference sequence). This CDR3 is CASSLYGQGAADTQYF. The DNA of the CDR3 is TGTGCCAGCAGCTTATATGGGCAGGGGGCTGCAGATACGCAGTATTTT. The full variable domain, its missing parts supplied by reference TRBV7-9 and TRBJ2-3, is DTGVSQNPRHKITKRGQNVTFRCDPISEHNRLYWYRQTLGQGPEFLTYFQNEAQLEKSRLLSDRFSAERPKGSFSTLEIQRTEQGDSAMYLCASSLYGQGAADTQYFGPGTRLTVL.

The CDR3 DNA is TGTGCCAGCAGTTTATTCAGGGGAAATAATTCACCCCTCCACTTT. Protein product: CASSLFRGNNSPLHF. The chain combines TRBV28 with TRBJ1-6; a possible D gene is TRBD1 (6 bases). The length of the CDR3 is 15 residues. Trimming left V 1 base short and J 5 bases short, with 9 bases between. Per germline, CDR1 MDHEN and CDR2 SYDVKM.

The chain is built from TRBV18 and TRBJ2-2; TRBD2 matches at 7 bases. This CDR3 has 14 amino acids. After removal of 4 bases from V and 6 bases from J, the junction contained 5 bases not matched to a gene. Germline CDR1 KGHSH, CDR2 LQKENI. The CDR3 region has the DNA TGTGCCAGCTCACTAGGACTAGGTGCCGGGGAGCTGTTTTTT. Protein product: CASSLGLGAGELFF.

The DNA of the CDR3 is TGTGCCAGCATCTACCAGCGGCCCAGGCCCTACAATGAGCAGTTCTTC. Protein product: CASIYQRPRPYNEQFF. This chain connects TRBV5-4 to TRBJ2-1, with D possibly being TRBD2 (5 bases). The CDR3 consists of 16 residues. V was shortened by 6 bases and J by 2 bases, with 18 bases between the two germline ends. Germline V gene lookup returns CDR1 SGHNT and CDR2 YYREEE (reference sequence).

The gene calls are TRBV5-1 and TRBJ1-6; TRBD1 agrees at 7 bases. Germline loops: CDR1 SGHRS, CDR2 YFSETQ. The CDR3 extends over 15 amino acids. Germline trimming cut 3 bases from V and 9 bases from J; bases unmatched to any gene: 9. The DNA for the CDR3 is TGCGCCAGCAGCTACAGGGGCCGGGGTCCTTCACCCCTCCACTTT. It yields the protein CASSYRGRGPSPLHF.

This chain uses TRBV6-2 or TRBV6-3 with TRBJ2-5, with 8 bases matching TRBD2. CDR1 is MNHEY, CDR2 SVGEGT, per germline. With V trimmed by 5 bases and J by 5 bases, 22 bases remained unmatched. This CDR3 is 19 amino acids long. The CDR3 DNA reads TGTGCCAGCAGTCCAACAACCGCAGCGGGAGCTCGGGGTAGGGAGACCCAGTACTTC. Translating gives CASSPTTAAGARGRETQYF.